Listed below are T cell receptor beta chains from one sample, sequenced in a study of OX40 agonist ivuxolimab in advanced cancers. Method: immunoSEQ multiplex PCR; TCRdb's copy keeps in-frame clones and lacks some. The table includes more than 50,000 clones, 85% to 95% detected once. Sequenced here: CD4+ or CD8+ T cells sorted from blood, sampled in a trial of the OX40 agonist ivuxolimab. The receptors shown here come from an adult with an advanced solid tumor such as melanoma, head and neck, liver or kidney cancer. CDR3s include the opening cysteine and the closing phenylalanine or tryptophan. A D gene is named only where the DNA matches it firmly.

D gene: -; J gene: TRBJ2-3; V gene: TRBV5-5; CDR3 protein: CASSLYGGGNTDTQYF; CDR3 DNA: TGTGCCAGCAGCTTGTATGGCGGAGGAAACACAGATACGCAGTATTTT
D gene: -; J gene: TRBJ2-7; V gene: TRBV30; CDR3 protein: CAWSPGPEQYF; CDR3 DNA: TGTGCCTGGAGCCCGGGACCTGAGCAGTACTTC
D gene: TRBD2; J gene: TRBJ2-3; V gene: TRBV7-2; CDR3 protein: CASSLELAGSHTDTQYF; CDR3 DNA: TGTGCCAGCAGCTTAGAGTTAGCGGGTTCCCACACAGATACGCAGTATTTT
D gene: -; J gene: TRBJ1-6; V gene: TRBV27; CDR3 protein: CASSITGLVNSPLHF; CDR3 DNA: TGTGCCAGCAGTATTACAGGGCTTGTTAATTCACCCCTCCACTTT
D gene: -; J gene: TRBJ1-1; V gene: TRBV5-8; CDR3 protein: CASSAGETEAFF; CDR3 DNA: TGTGCCAGCAGCGCGGGGGAAACTGAAGCTTTCTTT
D gene: TRBD2; J gene: TRBJ2-3; V gene: TRBV5-4; CDR3 protein: CASSFGLAGSTDTQYF; CDR3 DNA: TGTGCCAGCAGCTTCGGACTAGCGGGCAGCACAGATACGCAGTATTTT
D gene: TRBD1; J gene: TRBJ1-1; V gene: TRBV5-6; CDR3 protein: CASSWGQGPVTEAFF; CDR3 DNA: TGTGCCAGCAGCTGGGGACAGGGTCCGGTCACTGAAGCTTTCTTT
D gene: TRBD2; J gene: TRBJ2-2; V gene: TRBV10-1; CDR3 protein: CASSESMTSGRANTGELFF; CDR3 DNA: TGCGCCAGCAGTGAGTCGATGACCAGCGGGAGGGCGAACACCGGGGAGCTGTTTTTT
D gene: -; J gene: TRBJ2-7; V gene: TRBV5-4; CDR3 protein: CASSLAPDGYEQYF; CDR3 DNA: TGTGCCAGCAGCTTGGCACCAGACGGTTACGAGCAGTACTTC
D gene: TRBD1; J gene: TRBJ2-7; V gene: TRBV5-1; CDR3 protein: CASSRDGTGRDEQYF; CDR3 DNA: TGCGCCAGCAGCAGAGATGGGACAGGGAGGGACGAGCAGTACTTC